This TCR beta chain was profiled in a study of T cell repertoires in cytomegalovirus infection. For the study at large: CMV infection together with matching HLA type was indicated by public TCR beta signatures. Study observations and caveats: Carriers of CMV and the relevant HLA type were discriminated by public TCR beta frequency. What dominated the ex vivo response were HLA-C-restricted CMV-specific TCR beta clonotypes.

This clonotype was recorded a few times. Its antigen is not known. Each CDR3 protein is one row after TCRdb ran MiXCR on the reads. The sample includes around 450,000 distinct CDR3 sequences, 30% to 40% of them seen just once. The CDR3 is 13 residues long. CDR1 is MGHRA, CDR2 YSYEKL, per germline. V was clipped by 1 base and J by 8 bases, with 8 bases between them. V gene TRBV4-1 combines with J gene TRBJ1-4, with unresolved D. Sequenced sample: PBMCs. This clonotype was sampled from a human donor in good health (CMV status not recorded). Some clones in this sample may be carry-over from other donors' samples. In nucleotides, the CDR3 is TGCGCCAGCAGCCAAGGTGTTCTGGAAAAACTGTTTTTT. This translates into CASSQGVLEKLFF.